Included here is one T cell receptor beta chain sequence, with context. An end of the junction differs from the germline gene, which may be a read error. This sample was included in a study of blood T cell repertoires in COVID-19. Study background: Nucleic acid was either cDNA or gDNA, and it came from T cells, B-cell-depleted T cells, or PBMCs.

Germline V gene sequence: CDR1 SSHAT, CDR2 FNYEAQ (reference sequence). The CDR3 is 14 residues long. Those who participated ranged in age from roughly 18 to 95 years and resided in under 25 US areas. Assignments of participants to cohorts depended upon their own reported clinical history. As processed by the authors: Amplified reference gene primers provided the basis for estimating nucleated cell counts. Clones were sequenced by immunoSEQ multiplex PCR, and TCRdb holds only the in-frame ones, with some missing. For V, J and clone size, that table is used; D and trimming come from the DNA. The table has around 310,000 clones, around 91% seen once.

This sequence joins TRBV7-7 and TRBJ2-2, with TRBD2 matching 8 bases. The sequencing input was PBMCs or T cells enriched from blood (not recorded which). The TCR sequence derives from a woman aged 40 to 50 who had recovered from COVID-19. CDR3 residues: CASSLIAGLGELFF. The CDR3 DNA sequence: TGTGCTAGCAGCTTGATAGCGGGACTCGGGGAGCTGTTTTTT.